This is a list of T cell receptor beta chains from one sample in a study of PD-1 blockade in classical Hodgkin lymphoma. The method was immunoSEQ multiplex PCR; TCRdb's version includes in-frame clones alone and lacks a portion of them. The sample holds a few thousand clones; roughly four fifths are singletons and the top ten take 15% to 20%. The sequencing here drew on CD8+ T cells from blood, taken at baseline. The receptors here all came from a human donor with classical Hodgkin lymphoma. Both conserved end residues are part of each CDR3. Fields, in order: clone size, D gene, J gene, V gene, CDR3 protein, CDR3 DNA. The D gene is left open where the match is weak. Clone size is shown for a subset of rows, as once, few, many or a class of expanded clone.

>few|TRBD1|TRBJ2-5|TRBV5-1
CASSASGTGEETQYF
TGCGCCAGCAGCGCCTCCGGGACAGGGGAAGAGACCCAGTACTTC
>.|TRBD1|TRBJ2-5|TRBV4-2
CASSQEGYRGDETQYF
TGTGCCAGCAGCCAAGAAGGGTACAGGGGGGACGAGACCCAGTACTTC
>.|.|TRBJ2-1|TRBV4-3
CASSQEETAVYNEQFF
TGCGCCAGCAGCCAAGAAGAGACGGCTGTGTATAATGAGCAGTTCTTC
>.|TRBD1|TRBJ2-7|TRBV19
CASRGGLNEQYF
TGTGCCAGTAGAGGGGGCCTAAACGAGCAGTACTTC
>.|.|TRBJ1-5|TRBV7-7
CASSRDPNQPQHF
TGTGCTAGCAGTCGGGACCCTAATCAGCCCCAGCATTTT
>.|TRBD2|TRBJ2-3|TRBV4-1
CASSFRASGGADTQYF
TGCGCCAGCAGCTTTCGGGCTAGCGGGGGGGCAGATACGCAGTATTTT
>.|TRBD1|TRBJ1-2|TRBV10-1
CASSAGTGERHGYTF
TGCGCCAGCAGTGCAGGGACAGGGGAAAGGCATGGCTACACCTTC
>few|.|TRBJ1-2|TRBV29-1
CSVSGDSAVYGYTF
TGCAGCGTTTCCGGTGACAGCGCCGTCTATGGCTACACCTTC
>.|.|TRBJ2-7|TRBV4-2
CASSLRGEQYF
TGTGCCAGCAGCCTCCGTGGCGAGCAGTACTTC
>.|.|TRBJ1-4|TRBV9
CASSVGGRTNEKLFF
TGTGCCAGCAGCGTAGGGGGCAGAACTAATGAAAAACTGTTTTTT